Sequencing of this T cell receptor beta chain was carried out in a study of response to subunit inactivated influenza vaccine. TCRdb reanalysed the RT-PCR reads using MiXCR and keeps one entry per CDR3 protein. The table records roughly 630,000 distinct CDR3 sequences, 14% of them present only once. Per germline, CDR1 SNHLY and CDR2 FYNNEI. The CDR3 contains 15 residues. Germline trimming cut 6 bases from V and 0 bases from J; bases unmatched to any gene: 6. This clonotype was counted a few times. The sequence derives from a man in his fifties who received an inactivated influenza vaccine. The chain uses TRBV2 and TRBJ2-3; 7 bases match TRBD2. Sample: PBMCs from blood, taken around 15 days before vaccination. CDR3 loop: CASRRLAASTDTQYF. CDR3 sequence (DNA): TGTGCCAGCAGACGACTAGCCGCTAGCACAGATACGCAGTATTTT. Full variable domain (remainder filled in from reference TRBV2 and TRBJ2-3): EPEVTQTPSHQVTQMGQEVILRCVPISNHLYFYWYRQILGQKVEFLVSFYNNEISEKSEIFDDQFSVERPDGSNFTLKIRSTKLEDSAMYFCASRRLAASTDTQYFGPGTRLTVL.